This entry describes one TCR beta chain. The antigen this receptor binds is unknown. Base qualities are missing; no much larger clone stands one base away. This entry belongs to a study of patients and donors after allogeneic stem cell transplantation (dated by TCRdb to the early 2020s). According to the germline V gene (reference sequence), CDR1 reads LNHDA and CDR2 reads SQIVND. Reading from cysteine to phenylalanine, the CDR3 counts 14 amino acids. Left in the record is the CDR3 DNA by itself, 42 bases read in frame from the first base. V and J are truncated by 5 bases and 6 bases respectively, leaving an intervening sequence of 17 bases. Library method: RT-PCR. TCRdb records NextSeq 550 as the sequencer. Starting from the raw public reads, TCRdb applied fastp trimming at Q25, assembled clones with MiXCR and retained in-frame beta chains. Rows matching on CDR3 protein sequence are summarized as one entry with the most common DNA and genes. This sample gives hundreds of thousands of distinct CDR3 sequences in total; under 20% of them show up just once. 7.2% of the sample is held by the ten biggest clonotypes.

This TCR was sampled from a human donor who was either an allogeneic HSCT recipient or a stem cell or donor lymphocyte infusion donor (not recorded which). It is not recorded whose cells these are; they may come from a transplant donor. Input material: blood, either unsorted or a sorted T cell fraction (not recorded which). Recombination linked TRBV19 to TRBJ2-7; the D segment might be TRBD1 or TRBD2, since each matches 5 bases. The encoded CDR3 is CASSPTGTKREQYF. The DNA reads TGTGCCAGTAGTCCCACCGGGACGAAACGCGAGCAGTACTTC.